One and the same sample provided the 4 T cell receptor beta chains below, sequenced in a study of T cells in Graves' hyperthyroidism and ophthalmopathy. Template material for amplifying TCR beta CDR3 regions consisted of RNA transcripts. Researchers ran a first-round RT-PCR on the TCR CDR3 using the HTBI primer set. Via MiXCR, TCRdb re-called the multiplex PCR reads, giving one row per CDR3 protein. The sample shows about 640,000 distinct CDR3 sequences, under 25% of them seen only once. Sequenced input: blood. These receptors were taken from a man aged 25-45 years with Graves' ophthalmopathy.

The V call is TRBV4-2, the J call TRBJ2-7; D ambiguous. V was trimmed by 7 bases and J by 0 bases, leaving 13 bases between them. Germline loops: CDR1 LGHNA, CDR2 YNFKEQ. This CDR3 region has 14 residues. The CDR3 region is CASKAESHSYEQYF. As DNA, the CDR3 is TGTGCCAGCAAGGCGGAGTCCCACTCCTACGAGCAGTACTTC.

This clonotype was seen ten or more times. The gene calls are TRBV4-3 and TRBJ1-6; D unresolved. Per the germline V gene, CDR1 is LGHNA and CDR2 is YSLEER. V was shortened by 1 base and J by 5 bases, with 12 bases between the two germline ends. The CDR3 spans 16 residues. The CDR3 sequence is CASSQAKITDNSPLHF. The CDR3 DNA reads TGCGCCAGCAGCCAAGCCAAGATAACAGATAATTCACCCCTCCACTTT.

The gene calls are TRBV5-5 and TRBJ1-5; 10 bases agree with TRBD1. J was trimmed by 2 bases and V by 4 bases; bases with no gene match: 12. This CDR3 contains 18 residues. Germline V gene data show CDR1 as SGHKS and CDR2 as YYEKEE (reference sequence). CDR3 protein: CASSEVPGQGSGNQPQHF. The CDR3 region has the DNA TGTGCCAGCAGCGAAGTCCCGGGACAGGGGAGCGGCAATCAGCCCCAGCATTTT. Based on the CDR3 plus reference TRBV5-5 and TRBJ1-5, the full variable domain is DAGVTQSPTHLIKTRGQQVTLRCSPISGHKSVSWYQQVLGQGPQFIFQYYEKEERGRGNFPDRFSARQFPNYSSELNVNALLLGDSALYLCASSEVPGQGSGNQPQHFGDGTRLSIL.

This clonotype was seen many times. The V and J genes are TRBV29-1 and TRBJ1-1; the D gene is possibly TRBD1 (6 bases). CDR3 length: 13 residues. V lost 4 bases and J lost 3, with 12 bases in between. CDR1 is SQVTM and CDR2 is ANQGSEA in the germline V gene. The chain's CDR3 is CSVARGADTEAFF. The CDR3 bases are TGCAGCGTTGCGCGGGGGGCTGACACTGAAGCTTTCTTT.